This is a list of T cell receptor beta chains from one sample in a study of Ad26.COV2.S vaccination and SARS-CoV-2 variants. Produced via immunoSEQ multiplex PCR; TCRdb's table is partial and in-frame only. The sample includes about 680,000 clones, about 89% of them seen just once. This material consisted of peripheral blood, taken in a trial of Ad26.COV2.S vaccine versus placebo. The receptors here all came from a person aged 18 to 59 who received the Ad26.COV2.S COVID-19 vaccine or a placebo. The CDR3 runs from the conserved cysteine through the conserved F or W. A D gene is named only where the DNA matches it firmly. Only part of the rows carry a size: once, few, many, or a class if the clone is expanded.

cdr3_nt: TGTGCCAGCAGAGTGACAGGGAGACTGTTTTTT
cdr3_aa: CASRVTGRLFF
clone_size: .
d_call: TRBD1
cdr3_length: 11
v_call: TRBV12-3/TRBV12-4
j_call: TRBJ1-4

cdr3_nt: TGTGCCAGCAGGGTCGGAGGGTATGGAAACACCATATATTTT
cdr3_aa: CASRVGGYGNTIYF
clone_size: once
d_call: .
cdr3_length: 14
v_call: TRBV5-8
j_call: TRBJ1-3

cdr3_nt: TGCGCCAGCAGCTTGGAGGGACAGGGGGCATTGGGCACTGAAGCTTTCTTT
cdr3_aa: CASSLEGQGALGTEAFF
clone_size: .
d_call: TRBD1
cdr3_length: 17
v_call: TRBV5-1
j_call: TRBJ1-1

cdr3_nt: TGCGCCAGCACCCCTGGAGGAGGAGATACGCAGTATTTT
cdr3_aa: CASTPGGGDTQYF
clone_size: .
d_call: .
cdr3_length: 13
v_call: TRBV5-1
j_call: TRBJ2-3

cdr3_nt: TGTGCCAGCAGGCGACAGGGCACTAATGAAAAACTGTTTTTT
cdr3_aa: CASRRQGTNEKLFF
clone_size: .
d_call: TRBD1
cdr3_length: 14
v_call: TRBV6-5
j_call: TRBJ1-4

cdr3_nt: TGCGCCAGCAGCCAACCCCCTACTAGCGGGGGGAACGACAATGAGCAGTTCTTC
cdr3_aa: CASSQPPTSGGNDNEQFF
clone_size: .
d_call: TRBD2
cdr3_length: 18
v_call: TRBV4-3
j_call: TRBJ2-1

cdr3_nt: TGTGCCAGCTTTCGGACAGGAACCTACGAGCAGTACTTC
cdr3_aa: CASFRTGTYEQYF
clone_size: .
d_call: TRBD1
cdr3_length: 13
v_call: TRBV2
j_call: TRBJ2-7

cdr3_nt: TGTGCCAGCAGTTTAAATTGGAGGGACAGGGTGACTGAAGCTTTCTTT
cdr3_aa: CASSLNWRDRVTEAFF
clone_size: .
d_call: TRBD1
cdr3_length: 16
v_call: TRBV27
j_call: TRBJ1-1

cdr3_nt: TGTGCCAGCAGCGTAGAGGCGGGTCGGGAGTTTATTGCCGGGGAGCTGTTTTTT
cdr3_aa: CASSVEAGREFIAGELFF
clone_size: .
d_call: .
cdr3_length: 18
v_call: TRBV9
j_call: TRBJ2-2

cdr3_nt: TGTGCCAGCAGCCCCGGCTCAGGGGCGTTGAACACTGAAGCTTTCTTT
cdr3_aa: CASSPGSGALNTEAFF
clone_size: .
d_call: .
cdr3_length: 16
v_call: TRBV3-1/TRBV3-2
j_call: TRBJ1-1

cdr3_nt: TGTGCCAGCACCCTAGGCAGTTACACTGAAGCTTTCTTT
cdr3_aa: CASTLGSYTEAFF
clone_size: .
d_call: .
cdr3_length: 13
v_call: TRBV6-5
j_call: TRBJ1-1

cdr3_nt: TGTGCCAGCAGCCCCTTTGTGAGCAGCTCCTACAATGAGCAGTTCTTC
cdr3_aa: CASSPFVSSSYNEQFF
clone_size: once
d_call: .
cdr3_length: 16
v_call: TRBV7-9
j_call: TRBJ2-1

cdr3_nt: TGTGCCAGCAGGCGTGCGGCAGGCCTAAACACCGGGGAGCTGTTTTTT
cdr3_aa: CASRRAAGLNTGELFF
clone_size: .
d_call: .
cdr3_length: 16
v_call: TRBV27
j_call: TRBJ2-2

cdr3_nt: TGTGCCAGCAGCAAAGGAGGACAGGGGAGCTCCTACGAGCAGTACTTC
cdr3_aa: CASSKGGQGSSYEQYF
clone_size: .
d_call: TRBD1
cdr3_length: 16
v_call: TRBV7-9
j_call: TRBJ2-7

cdr3_nt: TGTGCCAGCAGTTGGGACATACTATATAGCAATCAGCCCCAGCATTTT
cdr3_aa: CASSWDILYSNQPQHF
clone_size: .
d_call: .
cdr3_length: 16
v_call: TRBV6-5
j_call: TRBJ1-5

cdr3_nt: TGCAGCGTTGAGGGTCGGGGGGCGAAGGATACGCAGTATTTT
cdr3_aa: CSVEGRGAKDTQYF
clone_size: .
d_call: .
cdr3_length: 14
v_call: TRBV29-1
j_call: TRBJ2-3

cdr3_nt: TGTGCTAGTGCCCGGACACACACTGAAGCTTTCTTT
cdr3_aa: CASARTHTEAFF
clone_size: .
d_call: .
cdr3_length: 12
v_call: TRBV12-5
j_call: TRBJ1-1

cdr3_nt: TGTGCCAGCAGCCAAGACCGGCTTCTGGCGGGAGGGGCCCAGTACTTC
cdr3_aa: CASSQDRLLAGGAQYF
clone_size: .
d_call: TRBD2
cdr3_length: 16
v_call: TRBV3-1/TRBV3-2
j_call: TRBJ2-5

cdr3_nt: TGTGCCTGGACCCTACAGGGCTCGGGCGGGGAGCTGTTTTTT
cdr3_aa: CAWTLQGSGGELFF
clone_size: .
d_call: .
cdr3_length: 14
v_call: TRBV30
j_call: TRBJ2-2

cdr3_nt: TGTGCCAGCAGCCAGACTAGCCACCAAGAGACCCAGTACTTC
cdr3_aa: CASSQTSHQETQYF
clone_size: .
d_call: TRBD2
cdr3_length: 14
v_call: TRBV27
j_call: TRBJ2-5

cdr3_nt: TGTGCCACCAGTCCCGCGGACAGGGGGCTCGAGGGGGAGCTGTTTTTT
cdr3_aa: CATSPADRGLEGELFF
clone_size: once
d_call: TRBD1
cdr3_length: 16
v_call: TRBV24-1
j_call: TRBJ2-2

cdr3_nt: TGTGCCAGCAGTGAACCCGCTGAGTGGACTGAAGCTTTCTTT
cdr3_aa: CASSEPAEWTEAFF
clone_size: .
d_call: .
cdr3_length: 14
v_call: TRBV6-1
j_call: TRBJ1-1

cdr3_nt: TGTGCCAGCAGTTACCACGGGAATCAGCCCCAGCATTTT
cdr3_aa: CASSYHGNQPQHF
clone_size: .
d_call: .
cdr3_length: 13
v_call: TRBV6-2/TRBV6-3
j_call: TRBJ1-5

cdr3_nt: TGTGCCAGCAGCTTAATCCTCAGGGGGCGCAGTTTGGATTCACCCCTCCACTTT
cdr3_aa: CASSLILRGRSLDSPLHF
clone_size: .
d_call: TRBD1
cdr3_length: 18
v_call: TRBV7-8
j_call: TRBJ1-6

cdr3_nt: TGTGCCAGCAGTTACTCTTCGACGGTGAACTATGGCTACACCTTC
cdr3_aa: CASSYSSTVNYGYTF
clone_size: .
d_call: .
cdr3_length: 15
v_call: TRBV6-5
j_call: TRBJ1-2